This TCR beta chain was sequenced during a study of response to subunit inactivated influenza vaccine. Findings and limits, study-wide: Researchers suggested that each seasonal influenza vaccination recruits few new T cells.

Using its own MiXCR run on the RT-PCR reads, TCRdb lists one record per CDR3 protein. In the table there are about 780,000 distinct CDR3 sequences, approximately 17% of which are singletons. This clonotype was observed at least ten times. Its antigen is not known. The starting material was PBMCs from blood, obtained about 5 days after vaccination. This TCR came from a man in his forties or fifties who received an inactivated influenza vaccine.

CDR3 protein: CASSLGGGTDTEAFF. CDR3 DNA sequence: TGTGCCAGCAGTTTAGGGGGGGGGACAGACACTGAAGCTTTCTTT. The genes are TRBV12-3 or TRBV12-4 and TRBJ1-1, with 7 nucleotides matching TRBD1. There are 15 residues in the CDR3. V shed 1 base and J 3 bases; nucleotides not matched to a gene: 5.